These T cell receptor beta chains were read from a single sample in a study of T cells expressing NK-cell markers. TCRdb re-called the 5' RACE reads and catalogs CDR3 proteins one per entry, DNA excluded. The sample has some 110,000 distinct CDR3 sequences. Sequencing input: blood T cells: a sorted CD56 or NKG2C T cell subset, CD4+ or CD8+ T cells, or bulk PBMC T cells (not recorded which). The receptors shown here come from a woman aged 18 to 75 in good health. The CDR3 runs from the conserved cysteine through the conserved F or W. Part of the rows lack a size; the others show once, few, many or a class for expanded clones.

V	J	size	CDR3
TRBV9	TRBJ2-2	.	CASSVGLAGVGGELFF
TRBV6-1	TRBJ2-1	.	CASSEARAGAHNEQFF
TRBV4-3	TRBJ2-3	.	CASSLATSLTDTQYF
TRBV9	TRBJ2-7	.	CASSGRDSVQEQYF
TRBV3-1	TRBJ2-3	.	CASSQEGADTQYF
TRBV12-3/TRBV12-4	TRBJ2-2	medium-sized	CAILQATTGELFF
TRBV20-1	TRBJ2-7	.	CSARDLDTSSYEQYF
TRBV11-2	TRBJ2-3	.	CASSPWDRRTDTQYF
TRBV24-1	TRBJ2-7	.	CATSEPGHPYEQYF
TRBV5-1	TRBJ2-5	.	CASSPPDSYQETQYF
TRBV6-1	TRBJ2-7	.	CADSGTVIYEQYF
TRBV28	TRBJ2-2	.	CASRRASGNTGELFF
TRBV9	TRBJ2-3	.	CASSGTSGTTDTQYF
TRBV20-1	TRBJ1-5	.	CSARNQGVPDQPQHF
TRBV4-3	TRBJ2-4	.	CASSQNHEGQIRNIQYF
TRBV30	TRBJ2-2	.	CAWSATLYAGELFF
TRBV11-2	TRBJ2-2	.	CASSLGQSGELFF
TRBV7-6	TRBJ1-2	.	CASSLGVQGSPPNYGYTF
TRBV12-3/TRBV12-4	TRBJ1-6	.	CASSFTGSSPLHF
TRBV28	TRBJ1-5	.	CASSPMGQGDQPQHF
TRBV15	TRBJ2-7	.	CATSGRTSSDEQYF
TRBV7-9	TRBJ2-7	.	CASSLDRGRTYEQYF
TRBV9	TRBJ2-3	.	CASSERLAGPTDTQYF
TRBV11-1	TRBJ2-1	.	CASSTRTSGSLSDEQFF
TRBV18	TRBJ2-7	.	CASSPMWTSGTYEQYF
TRBV4-1	TRBJ1-2	.	CASSQPDRPLGYTF
TRBV4-3	TRBJ1-2	.	CASSQRPGPEVEGYTF
TRBV28	TRBJ2-1	large	CASSFREYYNEQFF
TRBV14	TRBJ1-1	.	CASSQDVGDAEAFF
TRBV20-1	TRBJ2-1	.	CSARLLTGTSGHVSSYNEQFF
TRBV4-3	TRBJ1-1	.	CASSLGLTFGQIEAFF
TRBV5-1	TRBJ1-6	.	CASSLVVGSTRDNSPLHF
TRBV20-1	TRBJ2-3	.	CSAGTSGRAPHTQYF
TRBV11-1	TRBJ2-5	.	CASSLRTEETQYF
TRBV12-3/TRBV12-4	TRBJ2-1	.	CASTDGNEQFF
TRBV6-2/TRBV6-3	TRBJ2-1	.	CASSWSGSYNEQFF
TRBV5-1	TRBJ1-5	.	CADKTGGFENSNQPQHF
TRBV10-2	TRBJ1-5	.	CASSVALNQPQHF
TRBV12-3/TRBV12-4	TRBJ2-5	.	CASRKTSGGADPSETQYF
TRBV13	TRBJ2-5	.	CASSLGQQNAYQETQYF
TRBV6-2/TRBV6-3	TRBJ2-1	.	CASSPRDPAPSYNEQFF
TRBV27	TRBJ2-3	.	CASKIDRVGADTQYF
TRBV7-9	TRBJ2-2	.	CASSLAGLAGERELFF
TRBV20-1	TRBJ2-5	.	CSATRGQETQYF
TRBV11-2	TRBJ1-1	.	CASSFRYTEAFF